Described below is a single TCR beta chain sequence and its context. Its specificity is not known. The data belong to a study of T-cell reconstitution after alpha-beta-depleted transplantation in children. Unique molecular identifiers were incorporated during preparation of the TCRbeta library. TCRdb re-derived calls from the PCR reads in MiXCR, one entry per CDR3 protein. The sample has about 400,000 distinct CDR3 sequences, about 17% seen once. Study-wide points: Several hundred expanded graft clones reportedly gave rise to the alpha-beta T cells present about two months after transplant.

The source material was PBMCs, mostly from graft donor cells, sampled 360 days after TCRalphabeta/CD19-depleted stem cell transplant. The receptor comes from a boy younger than two who had a stem cell transplant for Wiskott-Aldrich syndrome, so the T cells may come from the graft donor.

CDR3 DNA: TGTGCCAGCAGCTCGTTCACTAAGCGGGAGTGGTACAATGAGCAGTTCTTC. Protein product: CASSSFTKREWYNEQFF. The chain is built from TRBV7-2 and TRBJ2-1; TRBD2 aligns across 8 bases. The CDR3 runs 17 residues. CDR1 is SGHTA and CDR2 is FQGNSA in the germline V gene. Trimming cost V 4 bases and J 4 bases; bases outside gene matches: 12.